A selection of T cell receptor beta chains follows, all from one sample in a study of blood T cells in healthy people across ages. TCRdb re-called the 5' RACE reads through MiXCR, storing one row per CDR3 protein. The table includes about 1.1 million distinct CDR3 sequences, 35% to 40% detected once. Sequencing input: blood. The receptors were sampled from a man younger than 35 in good health. CDR3s include the opening cysteine and the closing phenylalanine or tryptophan. The order of the fields is CDR3 length, V gene, D gene, clone size, J gene, CDR3 protein, CDR3 DNA. The D gene is left open where the match is weak. Expanded clones are given a class, and other clones once, few, many or no size at all.

cdr3_length: 13; v_call: TRBV29-1; d_call: -; clone_size: many; j_call: TRBJ1-5; cdr3_aa: CSVEGHSNQPQHF; cdr3_nt: TGCAGCGTTGAAGGCCATAGCAATCAGCCCCAGCATTTT
cdr3_length: 14; v_call: TRBV11-2; d_call: -; clone_size: -; j_call: TRBJ1-2; cdr3_aa: CASSPDSTNYGYTF; cdr3_nt: TGTGCCAGCAGCCCGGACAGCACTAACTATGGCTACACCTTC
cdr3_length: 12; v_call: TRBV28; d_call: -; clone_size: -; j_call: TRBJ1-1; cdr3_aa: CASTTGGTEAFF; cdr3_nt: TGTGCCAGCACCACGGGAGGGACTGAAGCTTTCTTT
cdr3_length: 15; v_call: TRBV2; d_call: TRBD1; clone_size: once; j_call: TRBJ1-5; cdr3_aa: CASSEGTGFSQSQHF; cdr3_nt: TGTGCCAGCAGTGAGGGGACAGGGTTTAGCCAGTCCCAGCATTTT
cdr3_length: 14; v_call: TRBV20-1; d_call: TRBD1; clone_size: few; j_call: TRBJ1-2; cdr3_aa: CSASGDRGMGGYTF; cdr3_nt: TGCAGTGCTAGTGGGGACAGGGGGATGGGTGGCTACACCTTC
cdr3_length: 17; v_call: TRBV5-1; d_call: TRBD2; clone_size: -; j_call: TRBJ2-3; cdr3_aa: CASGLDQRGGRLDTQYF; cdr3_nt: TGCGCCAGCGGCTTGGACCAGCGGGGGGGCCGATTAGATACGCAGTATTTT
cdr3_length: 13; v_call: TRBV6-6; d_call: -; clone_size: few; j_call: TRBJ2-7; cdr3_aa: CASSLTGMYEQYF; cdr3_nt: TGTGCCAGCAGTCTTACCGGGATGTACGAGCAGTACTTC
cdr3_length: 15; v_call: TRBV6-6; d_call: -; clone_size: -; j_call: TRBJ2-3; cdr3_aa: CASSNSDGGTDTQYF; cdr3_nt: TGTGCCAGCAGCAACTCGGATGGCGGCACAGATACGCAGTATTTT
cdr3_length: 16; v_call: TRBV14; d_call: -; clone_size: few; j_call: TRBJ2-1; cdr3_aa: CASSEKAGSSYNEQFF; cdr3_nt: TGTGCCAGCAGCGAAAAGGCGGGGAGCTCCTACAATGAGCAGTTCTTC
cdr3_length: 17; v_call: TRBV11-2; d_call: TRBD1; clone_size: once; j_call: TRBJ2-7; cdr3_aa: CASSFRSPDRGREEQYF; cdr3_nt: TGTGCCAGCAGCTTTCGTTCTCCGGACAGGGGGCGTGAGGAGCAGTACTTC
cdr3_length: 14; v_call: TRBV7-6; d_call: -; clone_size: -; j_call: TRBJ2-7; cdr3_aa: CASTVQPNSYEQYF; cdr3_nt: TGTGCCAGCACCGTACAGCCGAACTCCTACGAGCAGTACTTC